This is a list of T cell receptor beta chains from one sample in a study of T cell responses to AZD1222 COVID-19 vaccine. Clones were read by immunoSEQ multiplex PCR, and TCRdb kept only the in-frame ones, dropping some. The repertoire holds approximately 210,000 clones, with roughly 94% as singletons. The source material was peripheral blood, sampled 28 days after the second dose of the MenACWY control vaccine. Every receptor here comes from an adult who received the MenACWY meningococcal vaccine as a control. CDR3s include the opening cysteine and the closing phenylalanine or tryptophan.

TRBV5-8,TRBJ2-3,CASSLARGTDTQYF
TRBV7-9,TRBJ2-7,CASSLVRLLYEQYF
TRBV6-2/TRBV6-3,TRBJ2-7,CASSYIGQGGWYEQYF
TRBV19,TRBJ1-1,CASTPGTAEAFF
TRBV4-3,TRBJ1-6,CASSQNNNSPLHF
TRBV29-1,TRBJ2-7,CSVGQAGGLAYEQYF
TRBV28,TRBJ2-7,CASSSGIYEQYF
TRBV7-2,TRBJ2-7,CASSGNLAGLNYEQYF
TRBV3-1/TRBV3-2,TRBJ1-1,CASSQLMADTEAFF
TRBV30,TRBJ2-1,CAWSVYTYNEQFF
TRBV6-2/TRBV6-3,TRBJ2-3,CASRPAGSSDTQYF
TRBV28,TRBJ2-5,CASSFGPAGQETQYF
TRBV19,TRBJ1-4,CASTPFWTGGITNEKLFF
TRBV19,TRBJ1-1,CASSIGGSGRYEAFF